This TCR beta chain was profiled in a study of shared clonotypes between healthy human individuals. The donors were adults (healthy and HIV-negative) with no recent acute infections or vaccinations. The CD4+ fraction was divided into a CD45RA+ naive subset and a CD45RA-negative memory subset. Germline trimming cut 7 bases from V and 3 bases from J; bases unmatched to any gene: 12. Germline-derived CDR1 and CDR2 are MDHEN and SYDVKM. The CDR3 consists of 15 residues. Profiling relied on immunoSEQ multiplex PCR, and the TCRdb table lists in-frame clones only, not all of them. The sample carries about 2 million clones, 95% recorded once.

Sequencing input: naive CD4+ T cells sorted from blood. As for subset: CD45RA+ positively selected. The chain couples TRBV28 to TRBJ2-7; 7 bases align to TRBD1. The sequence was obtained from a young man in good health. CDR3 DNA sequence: TGTGCCAGCAAACCACAGGGGATTGTCAACTACGAGCAGTACTTC. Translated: CASKPQGIVNYEQYF. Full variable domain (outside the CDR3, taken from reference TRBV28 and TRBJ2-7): DVKVTQSSRYLVKRTGEKVFLECVQDMDHENMFWYRQDPGLGLRLIYFSYDVKMKEKGDIPEGYSVSREKKERFSLILESASTNQTSMYLCASKPQGIVNYEQYFGPGTRLTVT.